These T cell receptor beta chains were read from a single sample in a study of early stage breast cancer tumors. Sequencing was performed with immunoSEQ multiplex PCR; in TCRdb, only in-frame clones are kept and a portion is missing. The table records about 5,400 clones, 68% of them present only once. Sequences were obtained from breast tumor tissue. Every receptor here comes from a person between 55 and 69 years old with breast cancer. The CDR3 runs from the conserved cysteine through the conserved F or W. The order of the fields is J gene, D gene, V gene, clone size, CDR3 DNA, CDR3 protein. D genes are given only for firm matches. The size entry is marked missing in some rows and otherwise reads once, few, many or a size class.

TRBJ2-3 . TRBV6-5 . TGTGCCAGCAGTTACTCGCAGGGAACAGATACGCAGTATTTT CASSYSQGTDTQYF
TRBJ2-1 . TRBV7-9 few TGTGCCAGCAGCATTGGAGGATACAATGAGCAGTTCTTC CASSIGGYNEQFF
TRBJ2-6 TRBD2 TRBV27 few TGTGCCAGCAGTTTGTCGGTGTCGGGAGGTGGTGGGGCCAACGTCCTGACTTTC CASSLSVSGGGGANVLTF
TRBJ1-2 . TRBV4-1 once TGCGCCAGCAGCCAAGATCCGGGAGGGCAGGGCCCGATCTATGGCTACACCTTC CASSQDPGGQGPIYGYTF
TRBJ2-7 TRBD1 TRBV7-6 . TGTGCCAGCAGCTTAGGGACAGGGTCCTACGAGCAGTACTTC CASSLGTGSYEQYF
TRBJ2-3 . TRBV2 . TGTGCCAGCCTGGGGCCGGAAACAGGGTTGGTCACAGATACGCAGTATTTT CASLGPETGLVTDTQYF
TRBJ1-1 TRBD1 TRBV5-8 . TGTGCCAGCCTCCCGGGACAGTTCATGAACACTGAAGCTTTCTTT CASLPGQFMNTEAFF
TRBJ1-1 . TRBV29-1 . TGCAGCGGGCGGCAGGGTGGGAACACTGAAGCTTTCTTT CSGRQGGNTEAFF
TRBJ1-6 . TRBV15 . TGTGCCACCAGCAGAGACAATGGCCTCGGGTCACCCCTCCACTTT CATSRDNGLGSPLHF
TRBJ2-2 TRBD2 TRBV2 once TGTGCCAGCAGTGAGAGGAGAGCGGGGGGGCCGGCCGGGGAGCTGTTTTTT CASSERRAGGPAGELFF
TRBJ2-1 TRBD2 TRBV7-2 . TGTGCCAGCAGCTCGACCGGGACTAACTACAATGAGCAGTTCTTC CASSSTGTNYNEQFF
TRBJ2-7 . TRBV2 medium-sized TGTGCCGTCCCGGGACTTAGCTCCTACGAGCAGTACTTC CAVPGLSSYEQYF
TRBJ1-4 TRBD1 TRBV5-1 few TGCGCCAGCAGCTGGGGACAGCCGAGAAGCTCAACTAATGAAAAACTGTTTTTT CASSWGQPRSSTNEKLFF
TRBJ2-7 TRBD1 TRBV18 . TGTGCCAGCTCATCGGGACAGGGTAATTACTACGAGCAGTACTTC CASSSGQGNYYEQYF
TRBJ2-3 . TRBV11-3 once TGTGCCAGCAGCCATAGAGGCACAGATACGCAGTATTTT CASSHRGTDTQYF
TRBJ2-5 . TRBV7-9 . TGTGCCAGCAGCGCTAGGGGGGAGGCCCAGTACTTC CASSARGEAQYF
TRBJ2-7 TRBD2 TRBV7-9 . TGTGCCAGCAGCTACCCGGGGGGTAGCGGGGGGTTGAGAGAGCAGTACTTC CASSYPGGSGGLREQYF
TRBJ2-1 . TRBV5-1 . TGCGCCAGCAGCTCCCAAAGCTCCTACAATGAGCAGTTCTTC CASSSQSSYNEQFF
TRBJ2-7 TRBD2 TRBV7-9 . TGTGCCAGCAGCTTAGCACTAGCGGGATCCAGGATCGAGCAGTACTTC CASSLALAGSRIEQYF
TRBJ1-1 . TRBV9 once TGTGCCAGCAGCTCCCGAACGTCACGAGCTTTCTTT CASSSRTSRAFF
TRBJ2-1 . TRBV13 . TGTGCCAGCAGCCCTCCAGGAGGTACCTACAATGAGCAGTTCTTC CASSPPGGTYNEQFF
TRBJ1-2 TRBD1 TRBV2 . TGTGCCAGCAATGACAGGGGACAGAGGGTTGGCTACACCTTC CASNDRGQRVGYTF
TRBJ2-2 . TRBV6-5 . TGTGCCAGCAGTCGGGCGCCGGAGGGCACCGGGGAGCTGTTTTTT CASSRAPEGTGELFF
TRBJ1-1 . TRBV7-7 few TGTGCTAGCAGTACGACAGAGAACACTGAAGCTTTCTTT CASSTTENTEAFF
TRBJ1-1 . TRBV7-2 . TGTGCCAGCAGCTTAGAGGACAGAGGAAGGGCTTTCTTT CASSLEDRGRAFF
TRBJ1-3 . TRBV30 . TGTGCCTGGAGTGTATCAGGAGGAAACACCATATATTTT CAWSVSGGNTIYF
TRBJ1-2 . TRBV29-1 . TGCAGCGTTGAAAAACAGGACTATGGCTACACCTTC CSVEKQDYGYTF
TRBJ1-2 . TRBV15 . TGTGCCACCAGCAGAGAAAGGGTCTATGGCTACACCTTC CATSRERVYGYTF
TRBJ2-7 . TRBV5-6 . TGTGCCAGCAGCTCCCCAGGAGCCACCTACGAGCAGTACTTC CASSSPGATYEQYF
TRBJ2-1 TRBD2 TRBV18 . TGTGCCAGCTCACCGACTAGCGGGAGTCGGAATGAGCAGTTCTTC CASSPTSGSRNEQFF
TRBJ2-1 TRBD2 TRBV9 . TGTGCCAGCAGCATACGTACCGGGGGGGCCCAGGGGGAGCAGTTCTTC CASSIRTGGAQGEQFF
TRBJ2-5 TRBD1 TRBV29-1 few TGCAGCGTTGAGGGCCAGGACAGGGCGGAGACCCAGTACTTC CSVEGQDRAETQYF
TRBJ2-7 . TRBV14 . TGTGCCAGCAGCCAAAGACGGGGTTACCTTACCCCCTACGAGCAGTACTTC CASSQRRGYLTPYEQYF
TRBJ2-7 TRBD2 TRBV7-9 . TGTGCCAGCAGCTTAGCGCGGAGCGGGAGTCTAAACGAGCAGTACTTC CASSLARSGSLNEQYF
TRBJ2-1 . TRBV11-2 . TGTGCCAGCAGCTTATTGTCCGGTGGGGCCGAGCAGTTCTTC CASSLLSGGAEQFF
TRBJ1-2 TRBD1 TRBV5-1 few TGCGCCAGCAGCTTAACCACGGGACAGGGGGCACTAGGGTATGGCTACACCTTC CASSLTTGQGALGYGYTF
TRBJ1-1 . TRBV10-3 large TGTGCCATCAGAGTCCGGGGGGACACTGAAGCTTTCTTT CAIRVRGDTEAFF
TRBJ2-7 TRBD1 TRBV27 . TGTGCCAGCAGTTTATACCCACCACAGGGGGCAACCTACGAGCAGTACTTC CASSLYPPQGATYEQYF
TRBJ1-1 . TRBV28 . TGTGCCAGCAGTTCATCCTCTCCTACCGTGGGAACTGAAGCTTTCTTT CASSSSSPTVGTEAFF
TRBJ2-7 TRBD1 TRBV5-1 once TGCGCCAGCAGCTTACAACTCGGGACAGACTACGAGCAGTACTTC CASSLQLGTDYEQYF
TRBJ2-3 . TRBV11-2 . TGTGCCAGCAGCTTGGGTTCTTGGTGGGACACAGATACGCAGTATTTT CASSLGSWWDTDTQYF
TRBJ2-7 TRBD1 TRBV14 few TGTGCCAGCAGTTCAGGGGGCTGGTACGAGCAGTACTTC CASSSGGWYEQYF
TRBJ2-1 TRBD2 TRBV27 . TGTGCCAGCAGTTCGCCGGGACTAGTTGTTTTCGGGGTTGAGCAGTTCTTC CASSSPGLVVFGVEQFF
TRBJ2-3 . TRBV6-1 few TGTGCCAGCAGTGGGCCAGGGAGGTTGGATACGCAGTATTTT CASSGPGRLDTQYF
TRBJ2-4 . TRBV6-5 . TGTGCCAGCAGTTACCTGGGTGGGGGTCAGTACTTC CASSYLGGGQYF
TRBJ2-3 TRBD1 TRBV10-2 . TGCGCCAGCAGTGTGCGGGACAGGGGGTCTCGGACAGATACGCAGTATTTT CASSVRDRGSRTDTQYF
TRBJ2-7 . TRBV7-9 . TGTGCCAGCCAAGACGCGTCAGACGAGCAGTACTTC CASQDASDEQYF